Below, 26 T cell receptor beta chains from the same sample are listed, as sequenced in a study of T cells in Graves' hyperthyroidism and ophthalmopathy. The investigators amplified TCR beta CDR3 regions from RNA transcripts. Carried out on the TCR CDR3, a first-round RT-PCR used the HTBI primer set. MiXCR was run by TCRdb on the multiplex PCR reads, yielding one entry per CDR3 protein. The data hold nearly 600,000 distinct CDR3 sequences, with 13% to 15% observed a single time. The sample comprised blood. Receptors were obtained from a woman between 18 and 29 years old with Graves' ophthalmopathy.

This clonotype was detected many times. This chain uses TRBV10-3 with TRBJ2-5; D possibly uses TRBD1 or TRBD2 (5 bases each). In germline, CDR1 is ENHRY, CDR2 SYGVKD. The CDR3 extends over 13 amino acids. Trimming shortened V by 2 bases and J by 3 bases, and 7 bases separated the two germline ends. The CDR3 DNA follows: TGTGCCATCAGTGAGGTGGGGGAAGAGACCCAGTACTTC. This codes for CAISEVGEETQYF.

As concerns this clonotype: A much larger clone differs from this one at a single base, so this may be a read error. The chain carries TRBV28 and TRBJ1-4; D gene uncertain. CDR1 and CDR2 (germline): MDHEN, SYDVKM. This CDR3 has 14 residues. The CDR3 protein is CASSLVSTSEKLFF. CDR3 in DNA: TGTGCCAGCAGTTTAGTGTCAACTAGTGAAAAACTGTTTTTT.

This clonotype was recorded at least ten times. The V gene is TRBV7-9, the J gene TRBJ1-1, with TRBD1 as a possible D gene (5 bases). Germline CDR1 is SEHNR and CDR2 is FQNEAQ (reference sequence). Trimming removed 3 bases at V and 4 bases at J, with 12 bases between. The CDR3 covers 14 residues. The CDR3 loop is CASSFRQGSTEAFF. The CDR3, as DNA: TGTGCCAGCAGCTTTCGTCAGGGCAGCACTGAAGCTTTCTTT.

The J gene is TRBJ2-1, the V gene TRBV2, with a tentative D call TRBD2 (6 bases). The J call may be incorrect, as the DNA end agrees better with TRBJ2-7. CDR3 size: 15 residues. Germline lookup yields CDR1 SNHLY and CDR2 FYNNEI. The CDR3 DNA sequence: TGTGCCAGCAGTGTCGGGGGTAGCTCCTACAATGAGCAGTACTTC. Amino acid sequence: CASSVGGSSYNEQYF.

This clonotype was observed many times. The chain employs TRBV20-1 and TRBJ2-7, with D maybe TRBD1 (6 bases). V was shortened by 5 bases and J by 2 bases, with 22 bases between the two germline ends. The CDR3 covers 16 residues. Per the germline V gene, CDR1 is DFQATT and CDR2 is SNEGSKA (reference sequence). CDR3 region: CSALEKAGTPPYEQYF. The CDR3 DNA reads TGCAGTGCTCTGGAAAAAGCCGGGACACCTCCCTACGAGCAGTACTTC.

This clonotype was observed at least ten times. CDR3 DNA sequence: TGCAGTGCTATAGCTGGGGTAGAGACCCAGTACTTC. This translates into CSAIAGVETQYF. The rearrangement uses TRBV20-1 and TRBJ2-5; no clear D gene. Germline assignment: CDR1 DFQATT and CDR2 SNEGSKA (reference sequence). The CDR3 spans 12 residues. Trimming cost V 4 bases and J 4 bases, with 10 bases left between them.

There are many counts of this clonotype. J is TRBJ2-1 and V is TRBV28; perhaps TRBD2 as D (6 bases). Germline CDR1 MDHEN, CDR2 SYDVKM. V lost 3 bases, J lost 2 bases, and 11 bases lay in between. The CDR3 sequence is 15 residues long. The CDR3 here is CASSFGGSAYNEQFF. The DNA of the CDR3 is TGTGCCAGCAGTTTTGGAGGGAGCGCCTACAATGAGCAGTTCTTC.

This clonotype was counted at least ten times. The chain carries TRBV20-1 and TRBJ1-1, with D possibly matching TRBD1 (5 bases). V was pared by 0 bases and J by 1 base, with 12 bases between. The CDR3 totals 15 residues. Per germline, CDR1 DFQATT and CDR2 SNEGSKA (reference sequence). This CDR3 is CSARDAPGANTEAFF. CDR3 nucleotides: TGCAGTGCTAGAGACGCTCCCGGGGCGAACACTGAAGCTTTCTTT.

This clonotype was seen only a few times. The chain is built from TRBV20-1 and TRBJ2-1; tentative D call: TRBD2 (6 bases). CDR1 is DFQATT, CDR2 SNEGSKA, per germline (reference sequence). The CDR3 covers 15 residues. V was trimmed by 5 bases and J by 3 bases, leaving 17 bases between them. CDR3 in amino acids: CSALPGTQVYNEQFF. The CDR3 DNA sequence: TGCAGTGCTCTACCCGGGACTCAGGTCTACAATGAGCAGTTCTTC.

This clonotype appeared many times. Written as DNA, the CDR3 is TGTGCCAGCAGCTTTGGGACACCTTCACCGAATGAGCAGTTCTTC. Translated: CASSFGTPSPNEQFF. The rearrangement joins TRBV7-2 to TRBJ2-1, with D possibly matching TRBD1 (6 bases). The CDR3 is 15 residues long. V was shortened by 3 bases and J by 7 bases, with 16 bases between the two germline ends. Looked up from germline, CDR1 is SGHTA and CDR2 is FQGNSA.

V and J are TRBV27 and TRBJ1-6; 10 nucleotides match TRBD1. The CDR3 runs 15 residues. After removal of 4 bases from V and 8 bases from J, the junction contained 5 bases not matched to a gene. From germline, CDR1 is MNHEY and CDR2 SMNVEV (reference sequence). The CDR3 nucleotides are TGTGCCAGCAGTTGGGACAGGGGTTCCCATTCACCCCTCCACTTT. This codes for CASSWDRGSHSPLHF.

This clonotype appeared many times. The chain employs TRBV28 and TRBJ2-1; TRBD2 matches at 7 bases. The V segment lost 6 bases and the J segment 2 bases; nucleotides outside the gene matches: 13. Germline CDR1 is MDHEN and CDR2 is SYDVKM. There are 17 residues in the CDR3. The CDR3 nucleotides read TGTGCCAGCAGCCGAAGCCCCCAGCGGGATACCTACAATGAGCAGTTCTTC. It encodes CASSRSPQRDTYNEQFF.

This clonotype was seen more than once but under ten times. The chain recombines TRBV5-1 with TRBJ2-3; 10 bases map to TRBD2. This CDR3 contains 18 residues. V was clipped by 5 bases and J by 1 base; unmatched bases: 13. Looked up from germline, CDR1 is SGHRS and CDR2 is YFSETQ. CDR3 protein: CASRPLAGEGYRTDTQYF. The CDR3 DNA is TGCGCCAGCAGGCCTCTAGCGGGAGAGGGTTATCGCACAGATACGCAGTATTTT. Looking up the rest from reference TRBV5-1 and TRBJ2-3 gives the full variable domain: KAGVTQTPRYLIKTRGQQVTLSCSPISGHRSVSWYQQTPGQGLQFLFEYFSETQRNKGNFPGRFSGRQFSNSRSEMNVSTLELGDSALYLCASRPLAGEGYRTDTQYFGPGTRLTVL.

This clonotype was observed a handful of times. The chain has TRBV12-3 or TRBV12-4 and TRBJ1-3; 11 bases fit TRBD1. V shed 6 bases and J 1 base; nucleotides not matched to a gene: 5. The CDR3 contains 16 residues. The CDR3 DNA reads as TGTGCCAGCAGCCCGGGACAGGGGGAATCTGGAAACACCATATATTTT. It specifies CASSPGQGESGNTIYF.

Concerning this clonotype: A read error may explain this, as a much larger clone is one base away. The rearrangement uses TRBV30 and TRBJ2-1; D remains unclear. The CDR3 is 14 amino acids. V was pared by 4 bases and J by 1 base, with 11 bases between. Per the germline V gene, CDR1 is GTSNPN and CDR2 is SVGIG (reference sequence). CDR3 coding DNA: TGTGCCTGGAACGATCAAGCGTCCTACAATGAGCAGTTCTTC. Protein product: CAWNDQASYNEQFF. Full variable domain (rest looked up from reference TRBV30 and TRBJ2-1): SQTIHQWPATLVQPVGSPLSLECTVEGTSNPNLYWYRQAAGRGLQLLFYSVGIGQISSEVPQNLSASRPQDRQFILSSKKLLLSDSGFYLCAWNDQASYNEQFFGPGTRLTVL.

This clonotype was observed at least ten times. The J gene is TRBJ2-6, the V gene TRBV2; TRBD1 or TRBD2 may be the D gene (6 bases each). Germline V gives CDR1 SNHLY, CDR2 FYNNEI. V was clipped by 7 bases and J by 2 bases, with 12 bases between them. CDR3 size: 15 residues. The CDR3 DNA sequence: TGTGCCAGCACGCCTGGGGGGCCTGGGGCCAACGTCCTGACTTTC. Its translation: CASTPGGPGANVLTF.

This clonotype was seen a handful of times. This sequence joins TRBV18 and TRBJ2-5; D is perhaps TRBD2 (7 bases). Germline lookup yields CDR1 KGHSH and CDR2 LQKENI. V lost 6 bases and J lost 5, with 19 bases in between. The CDR3 has 15 amino acids. The DNA of the CDR3 is TGTGCCAGCTCTCCTGCGTCGGGGGGCCGGGAGACCCAGTACTTC. It specifies CASSPASGGRETQYF.

This clonotype came up a few times. The chain uses TRBV4-1 and TRBJ2-1; D assignment may be TRBD1 or TRBD2 (6 bases each). Germline V gene lookup returns CDR1 MGHRA and CDR2 YSYEKL. CDR3 length equals 12 residues. Trimming pared 10 bases from V and 10 bases from J, leaving 17 bases between. CDR3 nucleotide sequence: TGCGCCACCAAAACATTGGGGGGCGAGCAGTTCTTC. It codes for CATKTLGGEQFF.

The chain couples TRBV14 to TRBJ2-4; D is uncertain. The CDR3 is 14 amino acids. Trimming took off 1 base at V and 4 bases at J, with 8 bases between the two ends. Per germline, CDR1 SGHDN and CDR2 FVKESK. The chain's CDR3 is CASSQGDIKNIQYF. The CDR3, as DNA: TGTGCCAGCAGCCAAGGCGACATAAAAAACATTCAGTACTTC.

This clonotype appeared many times. This sequence joins TRBV3-1 and TRBJ1-2, with unresolved D. Trimming removed 4 bases from V and 4 bases from J, with 16 bases in between. Looked up from germline, CDR1 is LGHDT and CDR2 is YNNKEL (reference sequence). The CDR3 is 15 residues long. The CDR3 nucleotides read TGTGCCAGCAGCCTCAACCGAGGGTTGGGCTATGGCTACACCTTC. This sequence encodes CASSLNRGLGYGYTF.

This clonotype came up many times. V usage is TRBV28 and J usage is TRBJ2-7, with 7 bases lining up with TRBD1. The CDR3 length is 13 residues. Germline CDR1 reads MDHEN; CDR2 reads SYDVKM. V shed 7 bases, J shed 2 bases, and the junction held 5 bases outside the gene matches. The CDR3 DNA follows: TGTGCCAGCACCTTGGGACAGCCCTACGAGCAGTACTTC. This encodes CASTLGQPYEQYF. Full variable domain (missing parts from reference TRBV28 and TRBJ2-7): DVKVTQSSRYLVKRTGEKVFLECVQDMDHENMFWYRQDPGLGLRLIYFSYDVKMKEKGDIPEGYSVSREKKERFSLILESASTNQTSMYLCASTLGQPYEQYFGPGTRLTVT.

This clonotype has a count of ten or more. The chain recombines TRBV27 with TRBJ2-5, with 7 bases fitting TRBD1. The CDR3 length is 13 residues. Germline CDR1 and CDR2: MNHEY and SMNVEV (reference sequence). The J segment lost 7 bases and the V segment lost 7 bases, leaving 9 bases of the junction unmatched. As DNA, the CDR3 is TGTGCCAGCATCGATCGACAGGGATGGACCCAGTACTTC. Translation: CASIDRQGWTQYF.

This clonotype has just one count. The genes are TRBV20-1 and TRBJ2-7; D might be TRBD1 (6 bases). The V end lost 3 bases, the J end lost 3 bases, and 15 bases lay between the germline ends. The germline V gene encodes CDR1 DFQATT and CDR2 SNEGSKA (reference sequence). This CDR3 has 14 amino acids. CDR3 in DNA: TGCAGTGCTAGTCAGGGACATACTCTCTACGAGCAGTACTTC. Protein: CSASQGHTLYEQYF.

This CDR3 is CASGPLPSTDTQYF. The CDR3 coding sequence is TGTGCTAGTGGTCCCCTTCCCAGCACAGATACGCAGTATTTT. The rearrangement links TRBV12-5 to TRBJ2-3; D gene uncertain. The germline V gene has CDR1 LGHNT and CDR2 FRNRAP. Deletions cut 5 bases from V and 0 bases from J, with 9 bases between. CDR3 size: 14 residues.

This clonotype was recorded at least ten times. The chain couples TRBV6-2 or TRBV6-3 to TRBJ1-6; 12 bases are a match to TRBD1. The CDR3 sequence is 16 residues long. Germline CDR1 reads MNHEY; CDR2 reads SVGEGT. Trimming cost V 6 bases and J 9 bases; bases outside gene matches: 9. The CDR3 region is CASSVRDRGLGSPLHF. Written as DNA, the CDR3 is TGTGCCAGCAGCGTCCGGGACAGGGGGCTTGGTTCACCCCTCCACTTT.

This clonotype was observed at least ten times. The chain recombines TRBV5-6 with TRBJ1-2, with TRBD1 as a possible D gene (6 bases). Trimming removed 4 bases from V and 5 bases from J, with 21 bases in between. The CDR3 covers 16 residues. CDR1 and CDR2 from the germline V gene are SGHDT and YYEEEE. The CDR3 DNA sequence: TGTGCCAGCAGCAGGGGGACCGGAAGGACACCTTATGGCTACACCTTC. Protein: CASSRGTGRTPYGYTF.